This T cell receptor (beta chain) was captured by sequencing in a study of cytomegalovirus exposure and HLA in healthy donors. Study results and limitations: Certain sequence variants were highly shared and formed a cluster, and this cluster was likely a sequencing artifact. Across all donors, roughly uniform sequencing depth was an assumption of the presence/absence analyses. In vitro, three CMV-associated chains proved specific for CMV antigens.

Turning to this clone: The antigen is undetermined.

Amplification used 60 Vbeta primers and 13 Jbeta primers. Generated by immunoSEQ multiplex PCR, the TCRdb table keeps only in-frame clones and is missing some. Of about 190,000 clones detected, around 79% appear once; the ten largest clones hold roughly 1.5%. The CDR3 has 18 amino acids. CDR1 is SGHRS and CDR2 is YFSETQ in the germline V gene. V dropped 5 bases and J dropped 1; count of bases not matched to a gene: 15. Donors in the study were healthy people who gave bone marrow. This TCR derives from a woman between 18 and 29 years old in good health and CMV-seronegative. The chain carries TRBV5-1 and TRBJ2-5, with 9 nucleotides matching TRBD1. Sequencing used PBMCs. This CDR3 is CASRQGTGRDGPQETQYF. For the CDR3, the DNA is TGCGCCAGCAGACAGGGGACAGGGCGAGACGGACCCCAAGAGACCCAGTACTTC.